Following are 15 T cell receptor beta chains from one sample sequenced in a study of cytomegalovirus exposure and HLA in healthy donors. The primer mix had 60 Vbeta and 13 Jbeta primers. Sequenced by immunoSEQ multiplex PCR; TCRdb stores in-frame clones only, minus some. The sample contains about 150,000 clones, roughly 74% of which appear only once. The specimen sequenced was PBMCs. Receptors originate from a young man in good health and CMV-seronegative.

The chain combines TRBV7-9 with TRBJ2-3; no definite D call. Germline lookup yields CDR1 SEHNR and CDR2 FQNEAQ (reference sequence). The CDR3 extends over 14 amino acids. Trimming pared 8 bases from V and 0 bases from J, leaving 12 bases between. The CDR3, as DNA: TGTGCCAGCGGATTGCAGGAAAGCACAGATACGCAGTATTTT. Its protein is CASGLQESTDTQYF.

The chain is built from TRBV4-1 and TRBJ2-5; no definite D call. The CDR3 is 13 amino acids. V shed 2 bases and J shed 1 base, with 5 bases lying between them. Germline V gene data show CDR1 as MGHRA and CDR2 as YSYEKL. The CDR3 DNA follows: TGCGCCAGCAGCCAAACTCTCCAAGAGACCCAGTACTTC. It specifies CASSQTLQETQYF.

The chain carries TRBV29-1 and TRBJ1-4; 8 bases align to TRBD1. The CDR3 contains 13 residues. V lost 4 bases to trimming and J lost 9 bases; unmatched junction nucleotides: 7. Germline V gene lookup returns CDR1 SQVTM and CDR2 ANQGSEA. The CDR3 loop reads CSVVETGEQKLFF. The CDR3 DNA reads as TGCAGCGTTGTGGAGACAGGGGAACAAAAACTGTTTTTT.

CDR3 protein: CASSPQTGVYGYTF. CDR3 bases: TGTGCCAGCAGTCCGCAGACAGGGGTCTATGGCTACACCTTC. The chain uses TRBV28 and TRBJ1-2, with TRBD1 identical over 8 bases. This CDR3 is built from 14 residues. V shed 5 bases and J 4 bases; nucleotides not matched to a gene: 6. The germline gives CDR1 MDHEN, CDR2 SYDVKM.

This clone was seen a few times. The gene calls are TRBV19 and TRBJ1-5, with 8 bases identical to TRBD1. V was pared by 6 bases and J by 4 bases, with 5 bases of the junction left unmatched. Germline V gene lookup returns CDR1 LNHDA and CDR2 SQIVND (reference sequence). The CDR3 totals 14 residues. CDR3 sequence: CASRLTGVNQPQHF. Here the CDR3 DNA reads TGTGCCAGTAGACTGACAGGGGTAAATCAGCCCCAGCATTTT.

This chain connects TRBV6-5 to TRBJ1-1; the D gene is possibly TRBD1 (6 bases). The germline gives CDR1 MNHEY, CDR2 SVGAGI. This CDR3 has 16 residues. V was cut by 0 bases and J by 3 bases, with 14 bases left in between. CDR3 in DNA: TGTGCCAGCAGTTACTCGTCCCGGGGGGCGTACACTGAAGCTTTCTTT. Protein sequence: CASSYSSRGAYTEAFF.

The V call is TRBV2, the J call TRBJ1-1, with TRBD1 as a possible D gene (6 bases). The CDR3 has 11 amino acids. V gave up 5 bases and J gave up 7 bases, with 8 bases separating them. CDR1 SNHLY and CDR2 FYNNEI come from the germline V gene. CDR3 in amino acids: CASSRGIEAFF. The CDR3, as DNA: TGTGCCAGCAGTAGGGGGATTGAAGCTTTCTTT.

The chain recombines TRBV2 with TRBJ1-1; D remains unclear. The CDR3 loop spans 16 amino acids. The V gene lost 6 bases and the J gene lost 1 base, with 18 bases spanning the gap. Germline CDR1 reads SNHLY; CDR2 reads FYNNEI. The CDR3 is CASRLSRGNRNTEAFF. The CDR3 DNA is TGTGCCAGCAGGTTGAGTAGAGGGAATAGGAACACTGAAGCTTTCTTT.

The rearrangement joins TRBV4-3 to TRBJ2-3; 12 positions agree with TRBD2. V dropped 2 bases and J dropped 1; count of bases not matched to a gene: 13. CDR3 size: 20 residues. Germline V CDR1 and CDR2: LGHNA, YSLEER. CDR3 amino acids: CASSQIFPSGGALGTDTQYF. DNA of the CDR3: TGCGCCAGCAGCCAAATTTTCCCTAGCGGGGGGGCCTTAGGCACAGATACGCAGTATTTT.

This clone was recorded a few times. As DNA, the CDR3 is TGTGCCAGCAGCTTAGCTGGGGGACTTCCCGGGGAGCTGTTTTTT. Residues: CASSLAGGLPGELFF. V and J are TRBV11-3 and TRBJ2-2, with D tentatively TRBD2 (6 bases). Trimming took off 1 base at V and 6 bases at J, with 12 bases between the two ends. Looked up from germline, CDR1 is SGHNT and CDR2 is YENEEA. The CDR3 is 15 residues long.

The chain has TRBV19 and TRBJ2-5; 11 bases agree with TRBD1. The length of the CDR3 is 14 residues. J was trimmed by 4 bases and V by 7 bases; bases with no gene match: 5. Germline V CDR1 and CDR2: LNHDA, SQIVND (reference sequence). DNA of the CDR3: TGTGCCAGTAAGGACAGGGGGCGAAGAGAGACCCAGTACTTC. This gives the protein CASKDRGRRETQYF.

This chain uses TRBV7-8 with TRBJ2-1; D might be TRBD1 (5 bases). V lost 5 bases, J lost 3 bases, and 20 bases lay in between. From germline, CDR1 is SGHVS and CDR2 FQNEAQ. The CDR3 extends over 17 amino acids. In DNA form, the CDR3 reads TGTGCCAGCAGCAGCGACAGTGAATCGTCCCACTACAATGAGCAGTTCTTC. This codes for CASSSDSESSHYNEQFF.

V gene TRBV5-1 combines with J gene TRBJ2-1; 10 bases line up with TRBD1. With V trimmed by 0 bases and J by 6 bases, 3 bases remained unmatched. This CDR3 has 15 residues. The germline gives CDR1 SGHRS, CDR2 YFSETQ. The DNA of the CDR3 is TGCGCCAGCAGCTTGGGACAGGGGGCACGCAATGAGCAGTTCTTC. This sequence encodes CASSLGQGARNEQFF.

This clone was detected only a few times. This chain links TRBV5-6 with TRBJ1-1, with D unresolved. CDR1 is SGHDT, CDR2 YYEEEE, per germline. The V end was cut by 7 bases, the J end by 4 bases, with 17 bases between. The CDR3 is 14 residues long. The CDR3 sequence: CASVLRGFSTEAFF. The CDR3 nucleotides are TGTGCCAGCGTGTTACGGGGATTTAGCACTGAAGCTTTCTTT.

V usage is TRBV5-1 and J usage is TRBJ1-1; D may be TRBD1 (6 bases). Deletions cut 3 bases from V and 8 bases from J, with 14 bases between. The CDR3 runs to 13 residues. CDR1 is SGHRS, CDR2 YFSETQ, per germline. CDR3 protein: CASSSGQHAEAFF. The DNA for the CDR3 is TGCGCCAGCAGCTCCGGACAGCATGCCGAAGCTTTCTTT.